This T cell receptor (beta chain) was recovered during a study of shared T cell receptors in the human thymus. Data came from immunoSEQ multiplex PCR; TCRdb stores just in-frame clones and leaves some out. This table has 720,000 or so clones, approximately 85% appearing once. Germline CDR1 is SGHTA and CDR2 is FQGNSA. The CDR3 length is 15 residues. V was clipped by 3 bases and J by 5 bases; unmatched bases: 8. The sample also formed part of further work on human thymus T cells. That paper states: The donor group consisted of healthy Finnish infants who were having corrective surgery for congenital heart defects. During corrective heart surgery, resections were taken, and the thymus tissue came from them. Gene usage (both V and J) appeared biased in thymic and blood repertoires. Related work showed strongly overlapping thymic repertoires across unrelated individuals.

The sequence derives from a girl under two years old with a congenital heart defect. Sequenced material: thymocytes. The V gene is TRBV7-2, the J gene TRBJ2-5; 8 bases line up with TRBD2. The CDR3: CASSLGRGGYETQYF. CDR3 sequence (DNA): TGTGCCAGCAGCTTGGGACGGGGGGGCTATGAGACCCAGTACTTC.